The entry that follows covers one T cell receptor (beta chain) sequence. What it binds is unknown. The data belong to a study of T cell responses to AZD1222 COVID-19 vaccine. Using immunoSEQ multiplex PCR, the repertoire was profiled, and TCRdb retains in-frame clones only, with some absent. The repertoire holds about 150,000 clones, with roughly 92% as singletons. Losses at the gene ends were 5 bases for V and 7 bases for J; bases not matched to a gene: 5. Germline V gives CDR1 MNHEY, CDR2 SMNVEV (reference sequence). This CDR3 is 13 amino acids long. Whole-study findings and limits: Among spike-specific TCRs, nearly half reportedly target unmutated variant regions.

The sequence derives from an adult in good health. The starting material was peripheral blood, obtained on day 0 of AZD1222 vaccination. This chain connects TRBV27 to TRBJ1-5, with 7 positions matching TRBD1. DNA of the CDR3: TGTGCCAGCAGTACACAGGGGCGGCAGCCCCAGCATTTT. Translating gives CASSTQGRQPQHF.